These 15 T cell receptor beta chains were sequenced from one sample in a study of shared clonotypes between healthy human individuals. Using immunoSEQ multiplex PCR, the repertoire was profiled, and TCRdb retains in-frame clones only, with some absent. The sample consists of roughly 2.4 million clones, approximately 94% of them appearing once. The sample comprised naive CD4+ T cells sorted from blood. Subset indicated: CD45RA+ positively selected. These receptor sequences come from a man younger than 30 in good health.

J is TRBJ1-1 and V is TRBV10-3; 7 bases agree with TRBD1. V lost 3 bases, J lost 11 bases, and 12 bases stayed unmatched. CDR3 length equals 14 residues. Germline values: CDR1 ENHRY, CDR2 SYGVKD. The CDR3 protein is CAISDPVGGVKAFF. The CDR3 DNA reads TGTGCCATCAGTGATCCCGTAGGGGGCGTAAAGGCTTTCTTT.

The CDR3 coding sequence is TGTGCCAGCTCACCTCCCTTCCCAGGACAGGGGATTCGAGAGACCCAGTACTTC. This encodes CASSPPFPGQGIRETQYF. The V gene is TRBV18, the J gene TRBJ2-5; 9 bases match TRBD1. The CDR3 spans 18 residues. Germline values: CDR1 KGHSH, CDR2 LQKENI. J lost 4 bases, V lost 3 bases, and 15 bases had no gene match.

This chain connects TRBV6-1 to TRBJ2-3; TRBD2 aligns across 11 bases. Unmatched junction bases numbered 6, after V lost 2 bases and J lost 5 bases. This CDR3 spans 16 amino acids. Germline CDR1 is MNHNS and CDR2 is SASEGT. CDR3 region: CASSETSGGDLDTQYF. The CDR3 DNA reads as TGTGCCAGCAGTGAAACTAGCGGGGGTGACCTAGATACGCAGTATTTT.

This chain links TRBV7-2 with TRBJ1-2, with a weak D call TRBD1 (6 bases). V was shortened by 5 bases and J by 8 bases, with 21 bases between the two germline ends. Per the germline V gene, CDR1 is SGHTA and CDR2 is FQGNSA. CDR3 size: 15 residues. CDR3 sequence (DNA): TGTGCCAGCAGCCGGAATCGGGGGCAGGGACGCGGCTACACCTTC. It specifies CASSRNRGQGRGYTF.

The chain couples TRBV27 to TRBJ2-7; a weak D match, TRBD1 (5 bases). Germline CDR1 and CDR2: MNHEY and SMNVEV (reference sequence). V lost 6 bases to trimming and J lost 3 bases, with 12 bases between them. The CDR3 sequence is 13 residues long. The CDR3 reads CASRQGPFYEQYF. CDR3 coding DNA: TGTGCCAGCAGGCAGGGCCCCTTCTACGAGCAGTACTTC.

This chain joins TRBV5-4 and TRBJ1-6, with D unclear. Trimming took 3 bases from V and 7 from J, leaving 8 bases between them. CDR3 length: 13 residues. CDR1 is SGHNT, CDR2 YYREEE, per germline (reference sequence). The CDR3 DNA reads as TGTGCCAGCAGCTCGACGCCCAATTCACCCCTCCACTTT. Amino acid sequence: CASSSTPNSPLHF.

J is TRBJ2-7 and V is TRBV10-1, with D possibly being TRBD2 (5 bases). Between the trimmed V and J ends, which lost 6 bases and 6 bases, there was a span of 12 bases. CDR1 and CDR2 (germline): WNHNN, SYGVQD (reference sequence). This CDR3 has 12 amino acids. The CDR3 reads CASSWRFCEQYF. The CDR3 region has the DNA TGCGCCAGCAGCTGGAGGTTTTGCGAGCAGTACTTC.

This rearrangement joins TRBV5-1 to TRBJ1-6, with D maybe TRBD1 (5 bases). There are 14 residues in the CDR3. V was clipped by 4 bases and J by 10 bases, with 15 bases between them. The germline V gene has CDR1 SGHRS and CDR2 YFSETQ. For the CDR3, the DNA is TGCGCCAGCAGCCTCAGGGACGTCGGCTCACCCCTCCACTTT. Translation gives CASSLRDVGSPLHF.

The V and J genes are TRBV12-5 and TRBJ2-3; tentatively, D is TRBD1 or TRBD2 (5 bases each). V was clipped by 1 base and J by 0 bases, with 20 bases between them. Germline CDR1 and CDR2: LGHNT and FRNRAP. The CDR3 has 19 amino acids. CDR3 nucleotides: TGTGCTAGTGGTTTGGCCCCTTTTGGGGGAAAGACTAGCACAGATACGCAGTATTTT. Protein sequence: CASGLAPFGGKTSTDTQYF. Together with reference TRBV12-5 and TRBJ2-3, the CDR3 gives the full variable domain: DARVTQTPRHKVTEMGQEVTMRCQPILGHNTVFWYRQTMMQGLELLAYFRNRAPLDDSGMPKDRFSAEMPDATLATLKIQPSEPRDSAVYFCASGLAPFGGKTSTDTQYFGPGTRLTVL.

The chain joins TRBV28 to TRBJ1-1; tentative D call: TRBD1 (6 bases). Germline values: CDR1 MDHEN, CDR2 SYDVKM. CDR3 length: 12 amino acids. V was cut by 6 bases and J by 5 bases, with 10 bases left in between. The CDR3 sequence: CASRPTGTEAFF. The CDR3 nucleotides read TGTGCCAGCAGGCCCACAGGGACTGAAGCTTTCTTT.

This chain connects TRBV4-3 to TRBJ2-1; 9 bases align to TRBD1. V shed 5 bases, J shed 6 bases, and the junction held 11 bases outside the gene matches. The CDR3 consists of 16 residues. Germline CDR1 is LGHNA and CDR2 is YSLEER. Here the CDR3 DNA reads TGCGCCAGCAGCTACACATGGGACAGGGACCTCAATGAGCAGTTCTTC. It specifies CASSYTWDRDLNEQFF.

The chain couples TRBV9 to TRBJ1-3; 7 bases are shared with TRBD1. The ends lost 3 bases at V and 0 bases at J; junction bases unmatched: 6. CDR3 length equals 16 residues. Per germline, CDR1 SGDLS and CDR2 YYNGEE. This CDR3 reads CASSEGGQISGNTIYF. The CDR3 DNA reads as TGTGCCAGCAGCGAGGGGGGACAGATCTCTGGAAACACCATATATTTT.

The CDR3 protein is CASRPVGGRETQYQETQYF. CDR3 sequence (DNA): TGTGCAAGTCGCCCCGTGGGGGGCCGAGAGACGCAGTACCAAGAGACCCAGTACTTC. The rearrangement uses TRBV12-2 and TRBJ2-5. TRBV12-2 is labeled a pseudogene. This CDR3 region has 19 residues.

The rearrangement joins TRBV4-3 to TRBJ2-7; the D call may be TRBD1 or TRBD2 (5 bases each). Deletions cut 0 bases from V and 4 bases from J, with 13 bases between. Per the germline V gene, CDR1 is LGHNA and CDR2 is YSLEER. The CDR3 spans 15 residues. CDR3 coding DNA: TGCGCCAGCAGCCAAGAATCGACGGGACCGTACGAGCAGTACTTC. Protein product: CASSQESTGPYEQYF.

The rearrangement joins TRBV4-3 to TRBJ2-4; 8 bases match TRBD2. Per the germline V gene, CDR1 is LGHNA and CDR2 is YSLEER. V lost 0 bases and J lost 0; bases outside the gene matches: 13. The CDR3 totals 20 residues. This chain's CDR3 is CASSQDWPAGDRVAKNIQYF. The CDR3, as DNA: TGCGCCAGCAGCCAAGATTGGCCAGCGGGAGATCGGGTAGCCAAAAACATTCAGTACTTC.